These 2 T cell receptor beta chains share one sample of origin, sequenced in a study of blood T cell repertoires in COVID-19 (dated by TCRdb to the early 2020s). Libraries were prepared through the immunoSEQ multiplex PCR assay. Imported from immuneACCESS, the table was reduced by TCRdb to in-frame sequences with V and J called. These copies leave out some clones; in studies compared against another copy, an unresolved V gene accounts for under half, and the cause of the remainder is not known. This sample holds about 140,000 clones; about 79% were observed only once. The ten largest clones take up roughly 2.9% of the sample. Sequences were obtained from PBMCs or T cells enriched from blood (not recorded which). These receptors all stem from a woman aged 50 to 65 who had recovered from COVID-19.

CDR3 nucleotides: TGTGCCAGCAGCAGGGGGGCGGTAAGTGGTCAGCCCCAGCATTTT. It specifies CASSRGAVSGQPQHF. The gene calls are TRBV6-5 and TRBJ1-5, with 7 nucleotides matching TRBD1. Trimming removed 6 bases from V and 6 bases from J; junction bases left unmatched: 11. Germline values: CDR1 MNHEY, CDR2 SVGAGI. The CDR3 contains 15 residues.

This clone was observed a single time. The rearrangement uses TRBV3-1 (or the pseudogene TRBV3-2) and TRBJ2-5, with D hard to call. Germline V gene data show CDR1 as LGHDT and CDR2 as YNNKEL (reference sequence). V was clipped by 1 base and J by 0 bases, with 6 bases between them. CDR3 size: 14 residues. CDR3 in amino acids: CASSQGGNQETQYF. The DNA of the CDR3 is TGTGCCAGCAGCCAAGGAGGCAACCAAGAGACCCAGTACTTC.